The clone carrying this T cell receptor (beta chain) was picked up a small number of times. What it binds is not known. Germline V lookup: CDR1 MNHEY, CDR2 SVGEGT. CDR3 size: 14 residues. V was clipped by 2 bases and J by 4 bases, with 11 bases between them. Researchers took RNA transcripts and amplified the TCR beta CDR3 regions from them. The TCR CDR3 first-round RT-PCR relied on the HTBI primer set. TCRdb independently ran MiXCR on the multiplex PCR reads; one entry per CDR3 protein. The data contain approximately 610,000 distinct CDR3 sequences, under 15% of them singletons. The data were obtained in a study of T cells in Graves' hyperthyroidism and ophthalmopathy. Study-level points and caveats: A model using 13 V-J features told ophthalmopathy apart from stable hyperthyroidism.

The chain recombines TRBV6-2 or TRBV6-3 with TRBJ1-1, with no clear D. This clonotype was sampled from a woman between 40 and 55 years old with Graves' ophthalmopathy. Specimen: blood. The CDR3 loop reads CASSYGQRFTEAFF. The CDR3, as DNA: TGTGCCAGCAGTTACGGGCAGAGATTCACTGAAGCTTTCTTT.